Listed here are 30 T cell receptor beta chains from one sample, sequenced in a study of blood T cell repertoires in COVID-19 (dated by TCRdb to the early 2020s). Receptor libraries were prepared by the immunoSEQ multiplex PCR assay. Here the immuneACCESS table is served through TCRdb, limited to in-frame sequences with V and J called. Missing clones are a known gap in these copies; in checked studies unresolved V genes cover under half, and the rest lacks a known reason. A total of some 240,000 clones appear in this sample, about 87% of them only once. The ten largest clonotypes hold 10% of the sample. Sample: peripheral blood. These receptors originate from a woman in her seventies with COVID-19, enrolled during active disease.

V usage is TRBV6-5 and J usage is TRBJ1-4; 12 bases are shared with TRBD1. Germline assignment: CDR1 MNHEY and CDR2 SVGAGI. J gave up 10 bases and V 5 bases, and 5 bases lay outside the gene matches. The CDR3 has 14 residues. CDR3 DNA: TGTGCCAGCAGTACCGGGACAGGGGGCGTAAAACTGTTTTTT. It translates to CASSTGTGGVKLFF.

The rearrangement links TRBV2 to TRBJ1-1; 7 positions match TRBD1. The CDR3 is 15 residues long. CDR1 is SNHLY, CDR2 FYNNEI, per germline. V lost 6 bases and J lost 5; bases outside the gene matches: 12. In DNA, the CDR3 is TGTGCCAGCAGACATCCTAACAGGGGATGGACTGAAGCTTTCTTT. Translation: CASRHPNRGWTEAFF.

As DNA, the CDR3 is TGTGCCAGTAAAAGACAGGTTTATAGCAATCAGCCCCAGCATTTT. Amino acid sequence: CASKRQVYSNQPQHF. V usage is TRBV19 and J usage is TRBJ1-5, with TRBD1 as a possible D gene (6 bases). The CDR3 extends over 15 amino acids. V dropped 7 bases and J dropped 0 bases, with 13 bases sitting between them. Germline CDR1 reads LNHDA; CDR2 reads SQIVND (reference sequence).

The chain links TRBV5-4 to TRBJ1-2; D gene uncertain. CDR3 size: 14 residues. Between the trimmed V and J ends, which lost 2 bases and 2 bases, there was a span of 10 bases. Germline V gives CDR1 SGHNT, CDR2 YYREEE (reference sequence). CDR3 bases: TGTGCCAGCAGCTTCCGCGGGGTGAACTATGGCTACACCTTC. This codes for CASSFRGVNYGYTF.

The chain recombines TRBV9 with TRBJ2-1; 7 positions agree with TRBD2. Germline CDR1 is SGDLS and CDR2 is YYNGEE. The CDR3 is 16 amino acids. V shed 5 bases and J 6 bases; nucleotides not matched to a gene: 14. The CDR3 sequence: CASRAGDGLERNEQFF. For the CDR3, the DNA is TGTGCCAGCAGGGCGGGAGACGGGCTCGAGCGCAATGAGCAGTTCTTC.

The J gene is TRBJ1-2, the V gene TRBV28; 7 nucleotides align to TRBD1. Germline assignment: CDR1 MDHEN and CDR2 SYDVKM. With 3 bases clipped from V and 6 bases from J, the junction kept 4 bases outside the gene matches. CDR3 length: 13 amino acids. In DNA form, the CDR3 reads TGTGCCAGCAGTTTGGTAGGGGGCGATGGCTACACCTTC. This sequence encodes CASSLVGGDGYTF.

This clone has only one observation. The chain recombines TRBV7-6 with TRBJ2-1; 8 nucleotides align to TRBD2. This CDR3 spans 15 amino acids. After removal of 5 bases from V and 2 bases from J, the junction contained 5 bases not matched to a gene. From germline, CDR1 is SGHVS and CDR2 FNYEAQ. For the CDR3, the DNA is TGTGCCAGCAGCCTAGGGACTAGTCCCTACAATGAGCAGTTCTTC. Its protein is CASSLGTSPYNEQFF.

V usage is TRBV5-1 and J usage is TRBJ1-6; D is unclear. With 0 bases removed from V and 0 bases from J, the gap between germline ends came to 7 bases. This CDR3 is built from 16 residues. Germline lookup yields CDR1 SGHRS and CDR2 YFSETQ. CDR3: CASSLAGSSYNSPLHF. The CDR3 DNA reads TGCGCCAGCAGCTTGGCGGGGAGCTCCTATAATTCACCCCTCCACTTT.

This clone was picked up a small number of times. CDR3 region: CASSIVKGQGYEQYF. CDR3 coding DNA: TGTGCCAGTAGTATAGTTAAGGGACAGGGCTACGAGCAGTACTTC. The gene calls are TRBV19 and TRBJ2-7, with 9 bases fitting TRBD1. Germline V gives CDR1 LNHDA, CDR2 SQIVND (reference sequence). Germline trimming cut 1 base from V and 3 bases from J; bases unmatched to any gene: 4. This CDR3 is 15 amino acids long.

The genes are TRBV28 and TRBJ2-7, with D maybe TRBD2 (5 bases). Trimming removed 8 bases from V and 3 bases from J, with 8 bases in between. CDR3 length: 11 residues. Germline-derived CDR1 and CDR2 are MDHEN and SYDVKM. The CDR3 DNA sequence: TGTGCCAGCCGACGGGACTACGAGCAGTACTTC. Amino acids: CASRRDYEQYF.

The rearrangement uses TRBV18 and TRBJ2-7; possible D gene TRBD1, 5 bases. CDR3 size: 15 residues. Trimming cost V 3 bases and J 3 bases, with 15 bases left between them. Germline-derived CDR1 and CDR2 are KGHSH and LQKENI. CDR3 bases: TGTGCCAGCTCACCCAAAGATCGCAGGGTCTACGAGCAGTACTTC. Encoded protein: CASSPKDRRVYEQYF.

The chain has TRBV11-3 and TRBJ2-7, with a possible D match to TRBD1 (6 bases). The germline gives CDR1 SGHNT, CDR2 YENEEA. Trimming shortened V by 8 bases and J by 7 bases, and 12 bases separated the two germline ends. This CDR3 is built from 11 residues. The CDR3 DNA reads as TGTGCCAGCGGACTCCAGGGGGAGCAGTACTTC. Translated: CASGLQGEQYF.

The chain is built from TRBV19 and TRBJ2-7, with 13 bases matching TRBD2. Germline V gives CDR1 LNHDA, CDR2 SQIVND (reference sequence). CDR3 length: 16 residues. V gave up 5 bases and J gave up 4 bases; unmatched junction bases: 8. CDR3 DNA: TGTGCCAGTAGTTCCTCCGGGACTAGCGGGACATACGAGCAGTACTTC. Translation gives CASSSSGTSGTYEQYF.

This chain joins TRBV30 and TRBJ1-4, with D uncertain. The germline V gene has CDR1 GTSNPN and CDR2 SVGIG (reference sequence). V lost 5 bases, J lost 7 bases, and 14 bases lay in between. This CDR3 is 13 amino acids long. In DNA form, the CDR3 reads TGTGCCTGGGGGCGGGGTTGGGGTGAAAAACTGTTTTTT. Its translation: CAWGRGWGEKLFF.

This chain connects TRBV9 to TRBJ2-7, with 8 bases fitting TRBD2. V lost 0 bases, J lost 5 bases, and 10 bases stayed unmatched. This CDR3 is 16 amino acids long. The V gene's germline CDR1 is SGDLS and CDR2 YYNGEE. The CDR3 nucleotides are TGTGCCAGCAGCGTAGAGGAAAGCGGGAGAATCCACGAGCAGTACTTC. Translation gives CASSVEESGRIHEQYF.

The V call is TRBV30, the J call TRBJ1-3; no definite D call. The CDR3 has 16 amino acids. CDR1 GTSNPN and CDR2 SVGIG come from the germline V gene (reference sequence). The V end was cut by 6 bases, the J end by 2 bases, with 20 bases between. CDR3 bases: TGTGCCTGCACCACTCCGCCCAGAGACACTGGAAACACCATATATTTT. Translating gives CACTTPPRDTGNTIYF.

V usage is TRBV19 and J usage is TRBJ2-1, with 7 bases lining up with TRBD2. CDR1 and CDR2 from the germline V gene are LNHDA and SQIVND (reference sequence). The CDR3 length is 12 residues. J gave up 9 bases and V 9 bases, and 8 bases lay outside the gene matches. The CDR3 loop reads CASSKSGGEQFF. For the CDR3, the DNA is TGTGCCAGCTCAAAATCGGGGGGTGAGCAGTTCTTC. Looking up the rest from reference TRBV19 and TRBJ2-1 gives the full variable domain: DGGITQSPKYLFRKEGQNVTLSCEQNLNHDAMYWYRQDPGQGLRLIYYSQIVNDFQKGDIAEGYSVSREKKESFPLTVTSAQKNPTAFYLCASSKSGGEQFFGPGTRLTVL.

The CDR3 loop is CASSRRTSGDTDTQYF. The DNA of the CDR3 is TGTGCCAGCAGTCGACGGACTAGCGGAGACACAGATACGCAGTATTTT. This chain connects TRBV6-6 to TRBJ2-3, with TRBD2 matching 10 bases. Germline-derived CDR1 and CDR2 are MNHNY and SVGAGI (reference sequence). V gave up 5 bases and J gave up 2 bases; unmatched junction bases: 7. The CDR3 has 16 residues.

This chain connects TRBV7-8 to TRBJ1-5, with D tentatively TRBD1 (5 bases). Trimming stripped 5 bases from V and 4 bases from J, with 9 bases between. The CDR3 has 13 residues. Germline CDR1 is SGHVS and CDR2 is FQNEAQ. CDR3 protein: CASSPGGNQPQHF. CDR3 bases: TGTGCCAGCAGCCCGGGGGGGAATCAGCCCCAGCATTTT.

The CDR3 DNA follows: TGTGCCAGCAGCTCCCCCGGGACAGACTCCTACGAGCAGTACTTC. Protein product: CASSSPGTDSYEQYF. The chain combines TRBV6-6 with TRBJ2-7; 7 nucleotides align to TRBD1. This CDR3 has 15 residues. In germline, CDR1 is MNHNY, CDR2 SVGAGI (reference sequence). V dropped 6 bases and J dropped 0; count of bases not matched to a gene: 8.

The V call is TRBV18, the J call TRBJ2-5; 7 nucleotides line up with TRBD1. Germline-derived CDR1 and CDR2 are KGHSH and LQKENI. V shed 3 bases, J shed 1 base, and the junction held 5 bases outside the gene matches. The CDR3 is 15 amino acids. The DNA of the CDR3 is TGTGCCAGCTCACCTTTCAACAGGGGCCAAGAGACCCAGTACTTC. Amino acids: CASSPFNRGQETQYF.

The genes are TRBV18 and TRBJ1-2; 7 nucleotides match TRBD1. V shed 3 bases, J shed 7 bases, and the junction held 17 bases outside the gene matches. This CDR3 spans 17 amino acids. Germline-derived CDR1 and CDR2 are KGHSH and LQKENI. CDR3: CASSPPQAPGQTRGYTF. In nucleotides, the CDR3 is TGTGCCAGCTCACCCCCGCAAGCTCCGGGACAGACCCGTGGCTACACCTTC.

The gene calls are TRBV27 and TRBJ1-1; no definite D call. Trimming left V 5 bases short and J 1 base short, with 8 bases between. The length of the CDR3 is 13 residues. Germline V gene sequence: CDR1 MNHEY, CDR2 SMNVEV (reference sequence). Here the CDR3 DNA reads TGTGCCAGCAGTATCACAAAGAACACTGAAGCTTTCTTT. Amino acid sequence: CASSITKNTEAFF.

This sequence joins TRBV7-2 and TRBJ1-2; tentative D call: TRBD1 (6 bases). Per the germline V gene, CDR1 is SGHTA and CDR2 is FQGNSA. V lost 5 bases to trimming and J lost 9 bases, with 16 bases between them. The length of the CDR3 is 13 residues. DNA for the CDR3: TGTGCCAGCAGCACACAGGGTCTGAGCCGCTACACCTTC. This sequence encodes CASSTQGLSRYTF.

V usage is TRBV2 and J usage is TRBJ1-2, with 8 positions matching TRBD1. The CDR3 is 17 residues long. Germline CDR1 is SNHLY and CDR2 is FYNNEI. With 4 bases clipped from V and 7 bases from J, the junction kept 17 bases outside the gene matches. DNA of the CDR3: TGTGCCAGCAGTGCCCGTACCGACAGGGGTCTCCATTGTGGCTACACCTTC. This translates into CASSARTDRGLHCGYTF.

This chain connects TRBV28 to TRBJ2-7; unclear D gene. Germline assignment: CDR1 MDHEN and CDR2 SYDVKM. V was shortened by 3 bases and J by 4 bases, with 4 bases between the two germline ends. There are 11 residues in the CDR3. This chain's CDR3 is CASSFLYEQYF. The DNA for the CDR3 is TGTGCCAGCAGTTTCCTTTACGAGCAGTACTTC.

This clone was seen only a few times. V is TRBV4-3 and J is TRBJ2-2; no firm D call. The germline V gene encodes CDR1 LGHNA and CDR2 YSLEER. Trimming stripped 1 base from V and 7 bases from J, with 7 bases between. There are 13 residues in the CDR3. The DNA of the CDR3 is TGCGCCAGCAGCCAAGCAGTCCACGGGGAGCTGTTTTTT. Protein: CASSQAVHGELFF.

V gene TRBV30 combines with J gene TRBJ2-2; D is possibly TRBD2 (6 bases). Germline V gene data show CDR1 as GTSNPN and CDR2 as SVGIG (reference sequence). This CDR3 has 13 residues. The CDR3 loop reads CAAGTQLVGELFF. In DNA, the CDR3 is TGTGCGGCCGGGACTCAGCTGGTCGGGGAGCTGTTTTTT.

The rearrangement links TRBV5-1 to TRBJ1-2; D unresolved. The germline V and J ends were trimmed by 2 bases and 2 bases, with 13 bases remaining between them. This CDR3 comprises 15 residues. Germline V lookup: CDR1 SGHRS, CDR2 YFSETQ. This CDR3 is CASSLSSGPNYGYTF. In nucleotides, the CDR3 is TGCGCCAGCAGCTTAAGTAGCGGGCCAAACTATGGCTACACCTTC.

This clone was counted a single time. The gene calls are TRBV28 and TRBJ2-1; 7 bases line up with TRBD1. The ends lost 6 bases at V and 0 bases at J; junction bases unmatched: 5. From germline, CDR1 is MDHEN and CDR2 SYDVKM. The CDR3 has 15 residues. The chain's CDR3 is CASRLDRASYNEQFF. DNA for the CDR3: TGTGCCAGCAGGCTTGACAGGGCCTCCTACAATGAGCAGTTCTTC.